This TCR beta chain was sequenced in a study of blood T cell repertoires in COVID-19. The table came from immunoSEQ multiplex PCR; TCRdb's copy has only in-frame clones and leaves some out. Of more than 85,000 clones in the sample, about 78% were seen once. The CDR3 is made up of 16 amino acids. The TCR was taken from a human donor in a cohort sampled during active or convalescent COVID-19. The sequencing input was peripheral blood. J is TRBJ2-7 and V is TRBV12-1; the tabulated D call, TRBD2, remains unverified against the DNA. TRBV12-1 is deemed a pseudogene. CDR3 DNA: TGTGCCAGCACCCTTTTTACTAGCGGGGGCCCTTACGAGCAGTACTTC. Translated, it gives CASTLFTSGGPYEQYF.